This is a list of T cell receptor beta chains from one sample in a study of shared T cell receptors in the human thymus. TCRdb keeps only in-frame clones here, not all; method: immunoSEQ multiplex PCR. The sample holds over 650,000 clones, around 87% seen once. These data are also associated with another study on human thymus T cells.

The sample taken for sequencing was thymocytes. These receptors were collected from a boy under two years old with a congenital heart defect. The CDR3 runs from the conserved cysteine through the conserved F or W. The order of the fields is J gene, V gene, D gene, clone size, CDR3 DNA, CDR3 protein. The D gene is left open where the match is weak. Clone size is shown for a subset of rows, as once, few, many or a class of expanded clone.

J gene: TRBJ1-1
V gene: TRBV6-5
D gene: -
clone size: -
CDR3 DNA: TGTGCCAGCAGTTACCCCGGGGGAGAAGCTTTCTTT
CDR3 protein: CASSYPGGEAFF

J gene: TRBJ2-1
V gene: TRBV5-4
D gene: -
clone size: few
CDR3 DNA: TGTGCCAGCAGCCCGGCGGCGGGGGCGGGGAATGAGCAGTTCTTC
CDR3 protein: CASSPAAGAGNEQFF

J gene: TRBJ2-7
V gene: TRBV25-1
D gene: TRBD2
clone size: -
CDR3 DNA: TGTGCCAGCAGTGGCCCCCGGACTAGCGGGATCGACGAGCAGTACTTC
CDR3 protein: CASSGPRTSGIDEQYF

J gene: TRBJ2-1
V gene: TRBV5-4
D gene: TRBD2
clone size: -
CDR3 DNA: TGTGCCAGCAGCCTCCTGACTAGCGTGGTTGATGAGCAGTTCTTC
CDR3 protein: CASSLLTSVVDEQFF

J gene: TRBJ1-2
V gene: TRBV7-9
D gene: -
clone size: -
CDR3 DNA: TGTGCCAGCAGCCCGGCGGGGGGTGGGCTCGGCTACACCTTC
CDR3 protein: CASSPAGGGLGYTF

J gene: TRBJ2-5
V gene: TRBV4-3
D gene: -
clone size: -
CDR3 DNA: TGCGCCAGCAGCCAAGCCCCCGACAGACAAGAGACCCAGTACTTC
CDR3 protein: CASSQAPDRQETQYF

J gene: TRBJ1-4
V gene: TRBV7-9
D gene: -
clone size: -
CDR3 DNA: TGTGCCAGCAGCTCAGGACAGTTTGGCAATGAAAAACTGTTTTTT
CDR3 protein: CASSSGQFGNEKLFF

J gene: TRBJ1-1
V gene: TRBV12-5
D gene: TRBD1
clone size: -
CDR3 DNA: TGTGCTAGTGAGGGGCGGCGGGACAGGGGACTTAAGATCATGAACACTGAAGCTTTCTTT
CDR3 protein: CASEGRRDRGLKIMNTEAFF

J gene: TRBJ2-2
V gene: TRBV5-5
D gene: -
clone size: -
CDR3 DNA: TGTGCCAGCAGCTTGGCCCCGGGACTCTACACCGGGGAGCTGTTTTTT
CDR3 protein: CASSLAPGLYTGELFF

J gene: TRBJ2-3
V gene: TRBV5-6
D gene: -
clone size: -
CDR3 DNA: TGTGCCAGCAACACCGGGGATAGCACAGATACGCAGTATTTT
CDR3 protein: CASNTGDSTDTQYF

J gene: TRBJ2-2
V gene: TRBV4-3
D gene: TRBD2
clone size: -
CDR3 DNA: TGCGCCAGCAGCCGGGGGGGCACCGGGGAGCTGTTTTTT
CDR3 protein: CASSRGGTGELFF

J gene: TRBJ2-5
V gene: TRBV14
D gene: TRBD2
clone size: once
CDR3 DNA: TGTGCCAGCAGCCCGACTAGCGGCGGGGCCCAGTACTTC
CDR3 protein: CASSPTSGGAQYF

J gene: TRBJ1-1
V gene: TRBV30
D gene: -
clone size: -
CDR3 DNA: TGTGCCTGGACACCACCGGCAGCGACTGAAGCTTTCTTT
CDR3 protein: CAWTPPAATEAFF

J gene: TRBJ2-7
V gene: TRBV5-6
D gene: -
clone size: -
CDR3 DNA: TGTGCCAGCAGCTTTGGAAGTCCCCCGGGGGCCTACGAGCAGTACTTC
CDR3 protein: CASSFGSPPGAYEQYF

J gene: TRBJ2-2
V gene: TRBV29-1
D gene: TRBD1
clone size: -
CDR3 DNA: TGCAGCGCTGACAGGGGGAACACCGGGGAGCTGTTTTTT
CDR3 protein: CSADRGNTGELFF

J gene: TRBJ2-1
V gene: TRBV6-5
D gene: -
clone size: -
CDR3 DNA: TGTGCCAGCAGTCGAGCCGATGAGCAGTTCTTC
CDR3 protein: CASSRADEQFF

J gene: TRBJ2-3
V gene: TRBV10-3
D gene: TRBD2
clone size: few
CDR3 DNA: TGTGCCATCACTAGCGGCCGCAGCACAGATACGCAGTATTTT
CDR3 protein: CAITSGRSTDTQYF

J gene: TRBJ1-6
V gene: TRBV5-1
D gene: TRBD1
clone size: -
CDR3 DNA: TGCGCCAGCAGCCTCGGGACAGGACACTCACCCCTCCACTTT
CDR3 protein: CASSLGTGHSPLHF

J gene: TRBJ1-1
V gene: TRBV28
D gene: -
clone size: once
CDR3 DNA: TGTGCCAGCAGTTTTCCAGGCACTGAAGCTTTCTTT
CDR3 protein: CASSFPGTEAFF

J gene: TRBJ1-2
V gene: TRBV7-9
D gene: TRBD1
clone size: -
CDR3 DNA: TGTGCCACCCGAGGGGGACAGGGAACTGGCTACACCTTC
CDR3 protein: CATRGGQGTGYTF

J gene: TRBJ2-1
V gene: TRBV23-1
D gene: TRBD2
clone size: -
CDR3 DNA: TGCGCCAGCAGTCAATCCGGCTATGGACTAGCGGGGATAGGCGAGCAGTTCTTC
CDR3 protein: CASSQSGYGLAGIGEQFF

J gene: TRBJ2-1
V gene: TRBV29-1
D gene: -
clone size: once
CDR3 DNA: TGCAGCGTTGACCCTAGGGGGAATGAGCAGTTCTTC
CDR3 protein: CSVDPRGNEQFF

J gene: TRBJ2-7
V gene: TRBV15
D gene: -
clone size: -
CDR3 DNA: TGTGCCACCAGCAGGGCTAACAGGTCCTACGAGCAGTACTTC
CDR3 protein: CATSRANRSYEQYF

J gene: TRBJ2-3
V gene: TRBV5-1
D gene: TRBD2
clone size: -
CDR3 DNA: TGCGCCAGCAGCTTGGAGGCTAGCGGGGGACACACAGATACGCAGTATTTT
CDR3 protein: CASSLEASGGHTDTQYF

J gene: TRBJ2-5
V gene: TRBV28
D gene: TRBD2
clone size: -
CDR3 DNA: TGTGCCAGCAGCCCGACTAGCGCCACTTCCCCAGGGGAGACCCAGTACTTC
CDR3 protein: CASSPTSATSPGETQYF

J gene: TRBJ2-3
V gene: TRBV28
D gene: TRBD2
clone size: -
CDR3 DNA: TGTGCCAGCAGTTCTACCCAGCGGGGTGGCACAGATACGCAGTATTTT
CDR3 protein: CASSSTQRGGTDTQYF

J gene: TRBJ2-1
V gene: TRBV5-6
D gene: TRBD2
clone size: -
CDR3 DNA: TGTGCCAGCAGCCCCCCCGGACTAGCGGGGTTCTACAATGAGCAGTTCTTC
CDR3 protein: CASSPPGLAGFYNEQFF